This TCR beta chain was sequenced for a study of T cell responses to AZD1222 COVID-19 vaccine (dated by TCRdb to the early 2020s). Concerning the study at large: AZD1222 recipients with second doses at about 4 weeks or about 12 weeks were pooled, because spike-specific TCR depth and breadth did not differ between schedules. A total of about 240 trial participants underwent TCR sequencing, of whom about 200 received two doses of AZD1222 and some 25 received two doses of the MenACWY control vaccine. Enrollment into the trials was organized by age into subgroups of 18-55, 56-69 and 70-plus years, and those subgroups contained about 150, 27 and 61 TCR-sequenced participants, respectively.

Taken from cysteine to phenylalanine, the CDR3 has 13 residues. Of all the DNA, just the CDR3 is kept, 39 bases in frame from base 1. V loses 3 bases, J loses 8 bases, and the germline ends lie 14 bases apart. CDR1 SQVTM and CDR2 ANQGSEA are derived from the germline V gene. The CDR3 regions of human TCRbeta chains were subjected to immunosequencing. From the authors' description of their analysis: Repertoire TCRs were checked for matches against a reference library of SARS-CoV-2-specific TCRs that had been generated using the MIRA antigen-specificity platform. Breadth meant the fraction of unique TCRs that were SARS-CoV-2-associated, whereas depth meant the fraction of total T cells that were SARS-CoV-2-associated. Using the MIRA data, every spike-specific TCR was mapped to the spike region that the TCR reacted to and assigned to either a CD4 or a CD8 class. Log10-transformed breadth and depth values were compared by one-way ANOVA with Sidak's multiple comparisons tests. The source is immuneACCESS, and TCRdb retained only in-frame sequences with V and J called. Part of the clones is not carried over; for the studies checked, unresolved V genes explain less than half of this, and the remainder is unexplained. From that table come the V and J calls and clone size; the DNA was used to work out D and trimming. The sample table contains 90,000 to 110,000 clones; only one count was recorded for 85% to 90% of them. Approximately 10% of the sample lies in the top ten.

A remark on this clone: Its antigen remains undetermined. Per-base quality was not reported, and no clone a single base away is much larger than it.

Study-wide conclusions, independent of this receptor: Most participants were white British and females outnumbered males, and the authors suggested that clonal diversity may have been underestimated. After two AZD1222 doses, spike-specific TCR breadth and depth were significantly higher than at day 0 and than in MenACWY recipients. The 56-69-year group was small, and its depth increase did not reach significance, likely because of low power. Conclusions about previously exposed vaccinees are limited, since just 6 or 7 AZD1222 recipients were seropositive for SARS-CoV-2 at baseline. Nearly half of unique spike-specific TCRs reportedly recognized epitopes outside regions mutated in the B.1.351 and B.1.1.7 variants. No day 14 peak-response samples were available, so repertoires were characterized only after the peak T cell response. The vaccine-associated CD4 TCRs covered the entire spike protein, and the dominant responses fell in regions 160-218 and 743-854.

The sample's time point label, in plain terms: baseline before first vaccination. Vaccinee samples were obtained from the UK trials COV001 and COV002, which included a single-blind randomized controlled phase 2/3 trial of AZD1222 (ChAdOx1 nCoV-19) in healthy adults. For TCRbeta chain sequencing, PBMC samples from trial participants were taken at day 0 and at day 28 after the second dose. Here the sequenced sample was peripheral blood, taken on day 0 of AZD1222 vaccination. This receptor was identified in an adult in good health. This chain joins TRBV29-1 to TRBJ2-1, with the D call tentatively TRBD1 or TRBD2, each fitting 5 bases. The bases read TGCAGCGTTGAGAGGGACGGCCTTTATGAGCAGTTCTTC. It translates as CSVERDGLYEQFF.